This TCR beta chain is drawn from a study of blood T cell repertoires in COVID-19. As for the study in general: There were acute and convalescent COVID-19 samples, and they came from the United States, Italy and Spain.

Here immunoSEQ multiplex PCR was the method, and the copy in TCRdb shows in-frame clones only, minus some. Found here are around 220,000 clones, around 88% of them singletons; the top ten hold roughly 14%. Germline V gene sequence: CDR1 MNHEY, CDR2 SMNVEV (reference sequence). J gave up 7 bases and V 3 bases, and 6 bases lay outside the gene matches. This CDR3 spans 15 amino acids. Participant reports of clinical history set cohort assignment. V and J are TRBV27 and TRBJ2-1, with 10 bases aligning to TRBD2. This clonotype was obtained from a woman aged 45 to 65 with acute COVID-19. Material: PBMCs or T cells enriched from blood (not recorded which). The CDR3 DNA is TGTGCCAGCAGTTTGGTTCTAGCGGGAGTGAATGAGCAGTTCTTC. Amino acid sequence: CASSLVLAGVNEQFF.